Below, 29 T cell receptor beta chains from the same sample are listed, as sequenced in a study of blood T cell repertoires in COVID-19. The protocol was immunoSEQ multiplex PCR, while the TCRdb copy is restricted to in-frame clones and leaves out a portion. The sample lists tens of thousands of clones; about 86% were seen once. The sequencing sample was made of peripheral blood. These receptor sequences come from a woman aged 60 to 75 with acute or convalescent COVID-19.

The gene calls are TRBV19 and TRBJ1-2; D not certain. The length of the CDR3 is 11 residues. The V gene lost 0 bases and the J gene lost 8 bases, with 4 bases spanning the gap. Germline values: CDR1 LNHDA, CDR2 SQIVND (reference sequence). As DNA, the CDR3 is TGTGCCAGTAGTATAGAGCGAGGCTACACCTTC. Translation: CASSIERGYTF. Together with reference TRBV19 and TRBJ1-2, the CDR3 gives the full variable domain: DGGITQSPKYLFRKEGQNVTLSCEQNLNHDAMYWYRQDPGQGLRLIYYSQIVNDFQKGDIAEGYSVSREKKESFPLTVTSAQKNPTAFYLCASSIERGYTFGSGTRLTVV.

The gene calls are TRBV12-3 or TRBV12-4 and TRBJ2-7, with D possibly matching TRBD2 (5 bases). Trimming pared 6 bases from V and 0 bases from J, leaving 9 bases between. The CDR3 runs to 13 residues. This CDR3 reads CASSREPSYEQYF. Written as DNA, the CDR3 is TGTGCCAGCAGCCGGGAACCCTCCTACGAGCAGTACTTC.

The chain recombines TRBV5-5 with TRBJ1-6, with D possibly matching TRBD1 (6 bases). The ends were cut back, 4 bases at V and 5 bases at J, with 13 bases in the middle. CDR3 length: 15 residues. Germline CDR1 and CDR2: SGHKS and YYEKEE (reference sequence). This chain's CDR3 is CASSPPTGNNSPLHF. CDR3 in DNA: TGTGCCAGCAGCCCCCCAACAGGGAATAATTCACCCCTCCACTTT.

V gene TRBV5-1 combines with J gene TRBJ1-2, with TRBD1 matching over 7 bases. V was pared by 4 bases and J by 0 bases, with 3 bases of the junction left unmatched. The CDR3 loop spans 14 amino acids. In germline, CDR1 is SGHRS, CDR2 YFSETQ. The chain's CDR3 is CASSTGTANYGYTF. Here the CDR3 DNA reads TGCGCCAGCAGCACTGGGACAGCTAACTATGGCTACACCTTC.

CDR3 DNA sequence: TGCGCCAGCAGCTTAACAGGGGGCGGTAATGAAAAACTGTTTTTT. Translated: CASSLTGGGNEKLFF. The rearrangement joins TRBV5-1 to TRBJ1-4; 9 bases line up with TRBD1. Germline-derived CDR1 and CDR2 are SGHRS and YFSETQ. This CDR3 has 15 amino acids. The V segment lost 2 bases and the J segment 4 bases; nucleotides outside the gene matches: 3.

The chain recombines TRBV28 with TRBJ1-1; TRBD1 aligns across 7 bases. Germline V gene sequence: CDR1 MDHEN, CDR2 SYDVKM. Trimming cost V 2 bases and J 6 bases; bases outside gene matches: 9. This CDR3 comprises 15 residues. The CDR3 DNA reads TGTGCCAGCAGTTTACCCCCGACAGGGCGGGCTGAAGCTTTCTTT. This encodes CASSLPPTGRAEAFF.

The DNA for the CDR3 is TGCGCCAGCAGCTTGGAGCCGGGACAGGCTGACGAGCAGTACTTC. Protein product: CASSLEPGQADEQYF. The rearrangement joins TRBV5-1 to TRBJ2-7; TRBD1 agrees at 8 bases. Germline CDR1 SGHRS, CDR2 YFSETQ. The trim removed 0 bases at V and 5 bases at J, leaving 7 bases unmatched. The length of the CDR3 is 15 residues.

The chain recombines TRBV12-3 or TRBV12-4 with TRBJ2-7; D unclear. The CDR3 has 13 residues. Trimming pared 7 bases from V and 7 bases from J, leaving 17 bases between. CDR3 coding DNA: TGTGCCAGCACCCCCTCTGGGCAAAGAGAGCAGTACTTC. Encoded protein: CASTPSGQREQYF.

The chain joins TRBV29-1 to TRBJ2-2; TRBD1 matches 10 bases. Per the germline V gene, CDR1 is SQVTM and CDR2 is ANQGSEA. This CDR3 is 15 amino acids long. With V trimmed by 6 bases and J by 6 bases, 10 bases remained unmatched. The CDR3 nucleotides read TGCAGCGTCCGAATTGGACAGGGGGTCTCCGGGGAGCTGTTTTTT. This codes for CSVRIGQGVSGELFF.

The chain links TRBV30 to TRBJ2-1; 13 nucleotides match TRBD2. Germline trimming cut 8 bases from V and 9 bases from J; bases unmatched to any gene: 7. CDR3 size: 13 residues. Germline-derived CDR1 and CDR2 are GTSNPN and SVGIG (reference sequence). CDR3 coding DNA: TGTGCCGGAGGACTAGCGGGAGTCACTGAGCAGTTCTTC. Translated, it gives CAGGLAGVTEQFF.

The J gene is TRBJ2-1, the V gene TRBV20-1, with 9 nucleotides matching TRBD2. J was trimmed by 6 bases and V by 3 bases; bases with no gene match: 6. The length of the CDR3 is 14 residues. The germline gives CDR1 DFQATT, CDR2 SNEGSKA (reference sequence). The CDR3 loop is CSASPTSGFNEQFF. CDR3 coding DNA: TGCAGTGCTAGTCCCACTAGCGGGTTCAATGAGCAGTTCTTC.

V gene TRBV6-2 or TRBV6-3 combines with J gene TRBJ1-6; D is unclear. Germline values: CDR1 MNHEY, CDR2 SVGEGT. The ends were cut back, 6 bases at V and 7 bases at J, with 16 bases in the middle. The CDR3 length is 15 residues. CDR3 in amino acids: CASSYRPGTNSPLHF. The CDR3 coding sequence is TGTGCCAGCAGCTATCGCCCGGGAACGAATTCACCCCTCCACTTT.

V and J are TRBV27 and TRBJ2-1; 8 bases are shared with TRBD2. Trimming removed 6 bases from V and 5 bases from J; junction bases left unmatched: 12. The CDR3 loop spans 16 amino acids. Germline CDR1 reads MNHEY; CDR2 reads SMNVEV (reference sequence). CDR3 DNA sequence: TGTGCCAGCAGCGGTCTGGGGACTAGAAACAACAATGAGCAGTTCTTC. This gives the protein CASSGLGTRNNNEQFF.

The CDR3 is CASSPQLETQYF. CDR3 nucleotide sequence: TGTGCCAGCTCACCCCAGTTGGAGACCCAGTACTTC. This rearrangement joins TRBV18 to TRBJ2-5, with D uncertain. V was cut by 3 bases and J by 5 bases, with 7 bases left in between. Germline assignment: CDR1 KGHSH and CDR2 LQKENI. The CDR3 consists of 12 residues.

J is TRBJ2-3 and V is TRBV30, with 7 bases aligning to TRBD1. Germline assignment: CDR1 GTSNPN and CDR2 SVGIG (reference sequence). This CDR3 region has 13 residues. J lost 4 bases, V lost 1 base, and 2 bases had no gene match. Here the CDR3 DNA reads TGTGCCTGGAGTGCAGGGACAGCAGATACGCAGTATTTT. Translating gives CAWSAGTADTQYF.

The chain has TRBV10-3 and TRBJ1-2; possibly TRBD1 for D (6 bases). Germline-derived CDR1 and CDR2 are ENHRY and SYGVKD. Trimming shortened V by 3 bases and J by 8 bases, and 13 bases separated the two germline ends. CDR3 length equals 13 residues. The CDR3 is CAISEAGQRGYTF. CDR3 DNA sequence: TGTGCCATCAGTGAAGCCGGACAGAGGGGCTACACCTTC.

This chain uses TRBV19 with TRBJ1-5; D is unresolved. V dropped 0 bases and J dropped 1 base, with 16 bases sitting between them. This CDR3 has 18 amino acids. Germline CDR1 LNHDA, CDR2 SQIVND (reference sequence). The CDR3 here is CASSIDGLATVSNQPQHF. The CDR3 DNA reads as TGTGCCAGTAGTATAGATGGCCTAGCGACCGTAAGCAATCAGCCCCAGCATTTT. Drawing the rest from reference TRBV19 and TRBJ1-5, the complete variable domain is DGGITQSPKYLFRKEGQNVTLSCEQNLNHDAMYWYRQDPGQGLRLIYYSQIVNDFQKGDIAEGYSVSREKKESFPLTVTSAQKNPTAFYLCASSIDGLATVSNQPQHFGDGTRLSIL.

V is TRBV6-1 and J is TRBJ1-5, with D possibly matching TRBD1 (6 bases). Trimming shortened V by 2 bases and J by 0 bases, and 20 bases separated the two germline ends. The length of the CDR3 is 19 residues. Germline V gives CDR1 MNHNS, CDR2 SASEGT. As DNA, the CDR3 is TGTGCCAGCAGTGAATACAGGACAGACATCTACTATAGCAATCAGCCCCAGCATTTT. Translation: CASSEYRTDIYYSNQPQHF.

J is TRBJ1-6 and V is TRBV5-4, with D possibly being TRBD1 (5 bases). The germline V and J ends were trimmed by 2 bases and 6 bases, with 15 bases remaining between them. CDR3 length: 16 amino acids. The V gene's germline CDR1 is SGHNT and CDR2 YYREEE (reference sequence). The CDR3 DNA follows: TGTGCCAGCAGCTTCTCCGGGGGTAGGAGTAATTCACCCCTCCACTTT. Translating it yields CASSFSGGRSNSPLHF. Full variable domain (rest looked up from reference TRBV5-4 and TRBJ1-6): ETGVTQSPTHLIKTRGQQVTLRCSSQSGHNTVSWYQQALGQGPQFIFQYYREEENGRGNFPPRFSGLQFPNYSSELNVNALELDDSALYLCASSFSGGRSNSPLHFGNGTRLTVT.

The chain is built from TRBV3-1 (or the pseudogene TRBV3-2) and TRBJ2-1; a weak D match, TRBD1 (5 bases). This CDR3 comprises 12 residues. Trimming pared 1 base from V and 12 bases from J, leaving 10 bases between. Germline V CDR1 and CDR2: LGHDT, YNNKEL (reference sequence). The CDR3 protein is CASSQVGQRQFF. CDR3 nucleotides: TGTGCCAGCAGCCAAGTGGGGCAGCGGCAGTTCTTC.

This clone was recorded a few times. The rearrangement uses TRBV4-1 and TRBJ2-3, with 13 nucleotides matching TRBD2. Germline assignment: CDR1 MGHRA and CDR2 YSYEKL. This CDR3 is 18 amino acids long. The ends lost 0 bases at V and 0 bases at J; junction bases unmatched: 3. CDR3 region: CASSQETSGRSSTDTQYF. CDR3 nucleotide sequence: TGCGCCAGCAGCCAAGAGACTAGCGGGAGGTCTAGCACAGATACGCAGTATTTT.

V and J are TRBV5-1 and TRBJ1-4; perhaps TRBD1 as D (5 bases). Germline V gene data show CDR1 as SGHRS and CDR2 as YFSETQ. CDR3 length: 16 amino acids. V dropped 4 bases and J dropped 2 bases, with 15 bases sitting between them. In DNA form, the CDR3 reads TGCGCCAGCAGCGGGGGAGCGGGGCCGACTAATGAAAAACTGTTTTTT. It encodes CASSGGAGPTNEKLFF. The variable domain in full, with the rest retrieved from reference TRBV5-1 and TRBJ1-4, is KAGVTQTPRYLIKTRGQQVTLSCSPISGHRSVSWYQQTPGQGLQFLFEYFSETQRNKGNFPGRFSGRQFSNSRSEMNVSTLELGDSALYLCASSGGAGPTNEKLFFGSGTQLSVL.

The rearrangement joins TRBV28 to TRBJ2-3; tentative D call: TRBD2 (6 bases). V shed 8 bases and J shed 1 base, with 13 bases lying between them. CDR3 length equals 14 residues. Germline lookup yields CDR1 MDHEN and CDR2 SYDVKM. The CDR3 reads CASGGSGGTDTQYF. The CDR3, as DNA: TGTGCCAGCGGGGGGTCTGGGGGCACAGATACGCAGTATTTT.

CDR3 amino acids: CASTWLAQETQYF. The CDR3 nucleotides are TGTGCCAGCACCTGGCTGGCCCAAGAGACCCAGTACTTC. This chain uses TRBV7-6 with TRBJ2-5; D ambiguous. The CDR3 sequence is 13 residues long. The V end lost 7 bases, the J end lost 1 base, and 10 bases lay between the germline ends. In germline, CDR1 is SGHVS, CDR2 FNYEAQ.

About this clone itself: Other DNA sequences in the sample encode the same CDR3. The V call is TRBV12-3 or TRBV12-4, the J call TRBJ1-2, with a tentative D call TRBD1 (6 bases). This CDR3 spans 13 amino acids. V was clipped by 4 bases and J by 4 bases, with 10 bases between them. CDR3 amino acids: CASSSRTVYGYTF. DNA of the CDR3: TGTGCCAGCAGTTCTAGGACAGTCTATGGCTACACCTTC.

This chain connects TRBV5-1 to TRBJ2-1; TRBD2 matches at 11 bases. This CDR3 is built from 16 residues. V was pared by 4 bases and J by 1 base, with 4 bases of the junction left unmatched. Looked up from germline, CDR1 is SGHRS and CDR2 is YFSETQ. CDR3 nucleotide sequence: TGCGCCAGCAGCGGGGCTAGCGGGGGGTCCTACAATGAGCAGTTCTTC. Encoded protein: CASSGASGGSYNEQFF.

This clone came up a few times. This chain links TRBV19 with TRBJ2-2; D call uncertain. The CDR3 runs to 16 residues. In germline, CDR1 is LNHDA, CDR2 SQIVND (reference sequence). The V gene lost 1 base and the J gene lost 0 bases, with 9 bases spanning the gap. CDR3 sequence reads: CASSIGWLANTGELFF. CDR3 in DNA: TGTGCCAGTAGTATAGGGTGGCTAGCGAACACCGGGGAGCTGTTTTTT. Variable domain in full (rest from reference TRBV19 and TRBJ2-2): DGGITQSPKYLFRKEGQNVTLSCEQNLNHDAMYWYRQDPGQGLRLIYYSQIVNDFQKGDIAEGYSVSREKKESFPLTVTSAQKNPTAFYLCASSIGWLANTGELFFGEGSRLTVL.

The chain uses TRBV14 and TRBJ1-2, with TRBD1 identical over 10 bases. The germline V gene encodes CDR1 SGHDN and CDR2 FVKESK. The CDR3 has 15 residues. V shed 1 base and J 4 bases; nucleotides not matched to a gene: 3. The CDR3 bases are TGTGCCAGCAGCCAAGCCGGGACAGGGGTCTATGGCTACACCTTC. As protein: CASSQAGTGVYGYTF.

This clone was seen a few times. The rearrangement links TRBV5-4 to TRBJ2-7, with 9 bases that match TRBD2. Unmatched junction bases numbered 15, after V lost 4 bases and J lost 7 bases. This CDR3 region has 16 residues. The V gene's germline CDR1 is SGHNT and CDR2 YYREEE (reference sequence). CDR3 residues: CASSPSSGGNLEEQYF. The CDR3 nucleotides read TGTGCCAGCAGCCCGAGTAGCGGGGGAAATCTGGAGGAGCAGTACTTC.